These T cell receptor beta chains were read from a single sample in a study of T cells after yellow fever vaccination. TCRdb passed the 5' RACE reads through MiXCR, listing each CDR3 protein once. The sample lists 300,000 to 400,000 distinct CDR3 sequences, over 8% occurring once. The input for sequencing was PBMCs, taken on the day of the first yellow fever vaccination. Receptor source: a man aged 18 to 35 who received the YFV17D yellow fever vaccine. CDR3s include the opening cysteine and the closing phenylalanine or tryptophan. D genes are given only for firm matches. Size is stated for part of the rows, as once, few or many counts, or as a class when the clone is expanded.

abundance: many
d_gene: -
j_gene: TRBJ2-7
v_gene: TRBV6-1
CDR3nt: TGTGCCAGCAGGTGGAATGTAAGAACCTACGAGCAGTACTTC
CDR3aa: CASRWNVRTYEQYF

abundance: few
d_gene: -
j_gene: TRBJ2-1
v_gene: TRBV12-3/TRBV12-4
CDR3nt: TGTGCCAGCAGCGTAGGGGGGCATGAGCAGTTCTTC
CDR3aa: CASSVGGHEQFF

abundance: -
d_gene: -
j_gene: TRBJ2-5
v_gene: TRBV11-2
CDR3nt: TGTGCCAGCAGCCCGCCGGTGTGGGGGGAGACCCAGTACTTC
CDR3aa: CASSPPVWGETQYF

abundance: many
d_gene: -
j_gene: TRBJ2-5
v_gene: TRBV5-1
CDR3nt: TGCGCCAGCAGCTTGAACCAAGAGACCCAGTACTTC
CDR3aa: CASSLNQETQYF

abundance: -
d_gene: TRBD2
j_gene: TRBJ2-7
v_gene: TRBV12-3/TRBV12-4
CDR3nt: TGTGCCAGCAACCCCGGAGAGGGCGGGGGGGCCAAGGGCTCCTACGAGCAGTACTTC
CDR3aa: CASNPGEGGGAKGSYEQYF

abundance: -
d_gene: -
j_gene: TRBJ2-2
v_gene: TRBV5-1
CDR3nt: TGCGCCAGCAGCTTGGCCTCAAAGGCCTACGCGAACACCGGGGAGCTGTTTTTT
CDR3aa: CASSLASKAYANTGELFF

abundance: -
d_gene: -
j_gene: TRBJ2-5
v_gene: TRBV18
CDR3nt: TGTGCCAGCTCACCCTTCAGTAACGAAGAGACCCAGTACTTC
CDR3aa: CASSPFSNEETQYF

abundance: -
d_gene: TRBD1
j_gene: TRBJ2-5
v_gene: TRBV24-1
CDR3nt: TGTGCCACCAGTGATCCGCGAGGGACAGAAGAGACCCAGTACTTC
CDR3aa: CATSDPRGTEETQYF

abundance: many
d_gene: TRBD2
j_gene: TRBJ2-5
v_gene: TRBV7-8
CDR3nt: TGTGCCAGCAGCTTAGGACTAGCGGGAAACCAAGAGACCCAGTACTTC
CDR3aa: CASSLGLAGNQETQYF

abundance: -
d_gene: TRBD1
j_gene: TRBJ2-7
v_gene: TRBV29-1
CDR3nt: TGCAGCGTTGAAGATCAGACAGGGTCTGCCTACGAGCAGTACTTC
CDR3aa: CSVEDQTGSAYEQYF

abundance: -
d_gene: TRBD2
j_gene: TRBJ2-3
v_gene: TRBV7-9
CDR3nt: TGTGCCAGCAGCAAACTAGCGGGGGGCGAGGGAGATACGCAGTATTTT
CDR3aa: CASSKLAGGEGDTQYF

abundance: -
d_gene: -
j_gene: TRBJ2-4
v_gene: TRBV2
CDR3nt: TGTGCCAGCACCGGGTCGGCCAAAAACATTCAGTACTTC
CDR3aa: CASTGSAKNIQYF

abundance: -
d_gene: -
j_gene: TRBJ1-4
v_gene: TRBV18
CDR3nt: TGTGCCAGCTCACCGAATTCAAAAGAAAAACTGTTTTTT
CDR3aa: CASSPNSKEKLFF

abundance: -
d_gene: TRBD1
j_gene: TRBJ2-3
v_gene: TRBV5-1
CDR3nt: TGCGCCAGCAGCTTGGATAGGGGGCGGGTAGATACGCAGTATTTT
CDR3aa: CASSLDRGRVDTQYF

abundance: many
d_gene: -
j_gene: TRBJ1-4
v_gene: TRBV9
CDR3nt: TGTGCCAGCAGCGTCGGTACAACTAATGAAAAACTGTTTTTT
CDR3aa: CASSVGTTNEKLFF

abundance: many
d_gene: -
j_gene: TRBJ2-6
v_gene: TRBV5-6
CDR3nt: TGTGCCAGCATCGGGGCCTCTGGGGCCAACGTCCTGACTTTC
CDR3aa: CASIGASGANVLTF

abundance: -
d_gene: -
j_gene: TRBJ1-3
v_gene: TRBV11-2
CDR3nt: TGTGCCAGCAGTGGCCTCGCCGCCTCTGGAAACACCATATATTTT
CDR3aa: CASSGLAASGNTIYF

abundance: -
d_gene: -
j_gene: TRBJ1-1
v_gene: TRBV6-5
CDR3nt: TGTGCCAGCAGTTACTTATGGCGGGGTAACACTGAAGCTTTCTTT
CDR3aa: CASSYLWRGNTEAFF

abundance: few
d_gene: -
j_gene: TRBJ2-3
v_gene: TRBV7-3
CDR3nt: TGTGCCAGCAGCCGGGGCTACTCAGATACGCAGTATTTT
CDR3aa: CASSRGYSDTQYF

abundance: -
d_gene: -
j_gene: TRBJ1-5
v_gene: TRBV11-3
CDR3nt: TGTGCCAGCAGCTTGGGTGGCGTCGAGATGCCCCAGCATTTT
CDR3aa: CASSLGGVEMPQHF

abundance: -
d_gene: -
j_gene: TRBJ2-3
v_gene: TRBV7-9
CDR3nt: TGTGCCAGCAGCTTCAACAGATTCACAGATACGCAGTATTTT
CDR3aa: CASSFNRFTDTQYF

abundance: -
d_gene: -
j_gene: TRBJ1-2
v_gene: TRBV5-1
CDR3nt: TGCGCCAGCAGCTTAACAATCACAGGGACCTATGGCCACACCTTC
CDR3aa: CASSLTITGTYGHTF

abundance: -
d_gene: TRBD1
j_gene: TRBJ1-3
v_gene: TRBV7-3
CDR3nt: TGTGCCAGCAGCGTCAGGGGGGCTGAGGCTGGAAACACCATATATTTT
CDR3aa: CASSVRGAEAGNTIYF

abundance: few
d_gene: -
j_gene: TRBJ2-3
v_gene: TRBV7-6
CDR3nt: TGTGCCAGCAGCCCTGGGGTTTCTCGCACAGATACGCAGTATTTT
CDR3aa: CASSPGVSRTDTQYF

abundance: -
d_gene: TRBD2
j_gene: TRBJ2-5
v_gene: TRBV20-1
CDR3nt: TGCAGGGCTAGCCTCCAAAGGACTAGCGGGGGGCGAGTTGGGGAGACCCAGTACTTC
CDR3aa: CRASLQRTSGGRVGETQYF

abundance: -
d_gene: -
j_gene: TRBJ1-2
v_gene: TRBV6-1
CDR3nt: TGTGCCAGCAGACACAAGGGGGGAAGAATGGGCTACACCTTC
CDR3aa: CASRHKGGRMGYTF

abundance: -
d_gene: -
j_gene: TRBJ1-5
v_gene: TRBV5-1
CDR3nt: TGCGCCAGCAGCCTGGCCCCGGGGGGCTCTAATCAGCCCCAGCATTTT
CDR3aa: CASSLAPGGSNQPQHF

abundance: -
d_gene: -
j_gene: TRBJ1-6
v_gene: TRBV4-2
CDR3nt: TGTGCCAGCAGCCAAGGGGGGGGGCTAGGTTATAATTCACCCCTCCACTTT
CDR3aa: CASSQGGGLGYNSPLHF

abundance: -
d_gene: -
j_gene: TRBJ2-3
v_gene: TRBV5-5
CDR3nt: TGTGCCAGCAGCCGAAGGACAGTTAGCACAGATACGCAGTATTTT
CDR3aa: CASSRRTVSTDTQYF

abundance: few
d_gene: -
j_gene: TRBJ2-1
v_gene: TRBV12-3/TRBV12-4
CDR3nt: TGTGCCAGCAGTTGGGGGACTGCGAATGAGCAGTTCTTC
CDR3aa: CASSWGTANEQFF

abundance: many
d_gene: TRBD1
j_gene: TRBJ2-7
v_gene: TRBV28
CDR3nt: TGTGCCAGCAGCATCCAGGGACAGTACGAGCAGTACTTC
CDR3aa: CASSIQGQYEQYF

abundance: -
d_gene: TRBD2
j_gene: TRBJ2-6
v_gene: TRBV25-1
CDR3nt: TGTGCCAGCCAAGTTGGGGGGGAATCTGGGGCCAACGTCCTGACTTTC
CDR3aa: CASQVGGESGANVLTF

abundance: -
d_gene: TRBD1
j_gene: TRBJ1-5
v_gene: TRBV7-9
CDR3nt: TGTGCCAGCAGCCGGACAGGGGATGGTCAGCCCCAGCATTTT
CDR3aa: CASSRTGDGQPQHF

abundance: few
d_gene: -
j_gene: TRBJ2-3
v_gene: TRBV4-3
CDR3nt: TGCGCCAGCAGCCAACGGGCAGTTTCCCCAGAAAGCACAGATACGCAGTATTTT
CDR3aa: CASSQRAVSPESTDTQYF

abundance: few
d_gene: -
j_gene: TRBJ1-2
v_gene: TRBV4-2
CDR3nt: TGTGCCAGCAGCCAAGACGACTATGGCTACACCTTC
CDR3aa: CASSQDDYGYTF

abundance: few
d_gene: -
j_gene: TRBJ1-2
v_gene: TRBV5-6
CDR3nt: TGTGCCAGCAGCTTGCAAGGGCTCGTATATGGCTACACCTTC
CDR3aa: CASSLQGLVYGYTF

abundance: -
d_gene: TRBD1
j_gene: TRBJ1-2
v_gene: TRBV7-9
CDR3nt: TGTGCCAGCAGAACCGGGACAGGGTTTCATGGCTACACCTTC
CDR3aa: CASRTGTGFHGYTF

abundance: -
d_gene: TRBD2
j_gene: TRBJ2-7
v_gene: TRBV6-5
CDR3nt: TGTGCCAGCAGACCCACGCGGTGGGGGACTACCTACGAGCAGTACTTC
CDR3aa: CASRPTRWGTTYEQYF

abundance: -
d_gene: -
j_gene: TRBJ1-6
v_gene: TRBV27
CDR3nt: TGTGCCAGCAGTTCCACACCTACGTGGCAGGGTGCATATTCACCCCTCCACTTT
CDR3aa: CASSSTPTWQGAYSPLHF

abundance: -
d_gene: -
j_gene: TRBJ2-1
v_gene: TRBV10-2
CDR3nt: TGCGCCAGCAGTGAGACAGGGATATTCTCCTACAATGAGCAGTTCTTC
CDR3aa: CASSETGIFSYNEQFF

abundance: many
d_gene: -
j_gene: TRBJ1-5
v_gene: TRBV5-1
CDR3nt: TGCGCCAGCAGCGGGCAGGGTGGACAGCCCCAGCATTTT
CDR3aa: CASSGQGGQPQHF

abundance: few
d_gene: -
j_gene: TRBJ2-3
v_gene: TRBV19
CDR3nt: TGTGCCAGTAGCAGGGACGCAGATACGCAGTATTTT
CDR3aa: CASSRDADTQYF

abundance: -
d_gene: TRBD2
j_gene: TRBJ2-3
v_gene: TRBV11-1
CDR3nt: TGTGCCAGCCCTGCCCTGACTAGCGGGGGGGCCCGTGGCACAGATACGCAGTATTTT
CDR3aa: CASPALTSGGARGTDTQYF

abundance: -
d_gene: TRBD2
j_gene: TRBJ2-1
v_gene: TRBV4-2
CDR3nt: TGTGCCAGCAGCCAAGCACAAGGGACTAGCGGATACAATGAGCAGTTCTTC
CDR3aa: CASSQAQGTSGYNEQFF

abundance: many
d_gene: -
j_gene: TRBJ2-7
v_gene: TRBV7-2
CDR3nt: TGTGCCAGCAGCTTGTTCTCAACCTACGAGCAGTACTTC
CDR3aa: CASSLFSTYEQYF

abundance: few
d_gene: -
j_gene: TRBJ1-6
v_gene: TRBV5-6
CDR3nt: TGTGCCAGCAGCCGGATAGGAGAATATAATTCACCCCTCCACTTT
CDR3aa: CASSRIGEYNSPLHF

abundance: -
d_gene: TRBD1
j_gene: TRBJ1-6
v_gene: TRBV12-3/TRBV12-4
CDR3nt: TGTGCCAGCAGTTCAGGGGGGGATAATTCACCCCTCCACTTT
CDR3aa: CASSSGGDNSPLHF

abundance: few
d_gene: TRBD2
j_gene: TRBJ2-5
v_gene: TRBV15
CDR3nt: TGTGCCACCAGCAGAGCCGCTAGCGGGGCACAAGAGACCCAGTACTTC
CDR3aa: CATSRAASGAQETQYF

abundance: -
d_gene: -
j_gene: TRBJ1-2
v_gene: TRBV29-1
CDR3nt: TGCAGCGTTGGTCCAGGGACCCGCTATGGCTACACCTTC
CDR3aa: CSVGPGTRYGYTF

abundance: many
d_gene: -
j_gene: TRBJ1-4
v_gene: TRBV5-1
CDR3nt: TGCGCCAGCAGCTATGTACTGGATGAAAAACTGTTTTTT
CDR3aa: CASSYVLDEKLFF

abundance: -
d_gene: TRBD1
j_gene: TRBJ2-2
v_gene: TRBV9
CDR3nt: TGTGCCAGCAGCGCGCTCCAGGGGGCGCAAGGCCTCACCGGGGAGCTGTTTTTT
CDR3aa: CASSALQGAQGLTGELFF

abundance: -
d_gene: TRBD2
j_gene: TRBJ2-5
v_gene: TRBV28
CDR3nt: TGTGCCACAAAGCCCGGGACTAGCGGGGGGCACCAAGAGACCCAGTACTTC
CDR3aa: CATKPGTSGGHQETQYF

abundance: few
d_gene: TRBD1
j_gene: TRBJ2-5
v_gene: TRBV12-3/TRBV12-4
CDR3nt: TGTGCCAGCAGTCCCTCGGACAGGCCCCTGTACCAAGAGACCCAGTACTTC
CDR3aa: CASSPSDRPLYQETQYF

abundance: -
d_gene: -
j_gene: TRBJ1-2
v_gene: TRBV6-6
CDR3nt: TGTGCCAGCACCTTCAGCGACTATGGCTACACCTTC
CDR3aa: CASTFSDYGYTF

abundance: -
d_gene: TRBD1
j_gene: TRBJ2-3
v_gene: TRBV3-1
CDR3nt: TGTGCCAGCAGCCAAGGGACAGGAGCGCTAGATACGCAGTATTTT
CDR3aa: CASSQGTGALDTQYF